Listed below are T cell receptor beta chains from one sample, sequenced in a study of shared clonotypes between healthy human individuals. Only in-frame clones appear in the TCRdb table, and some are missing; sequencing was by immunoSEQ multiplex PCR. The sample includes about 1,900,000 clones, around 96% of them seen just once. The sample consisted of naive CD8+ T cells sorted from blood. The receptors stem from a man between 18 and 29 years old in good health. Each CDR3 is given with its conserved first and last residue.

v_call: TRBV27; j_call: TRBJ2-3; cdr3_aa: CASSPGAGEFTDTQYF
v_call: TRBV28; j_call: TRBJ2-1; cdr3_aa: CASRRTGTYNEQFF
v_call: TRBV13; j_call: TRBJ2-5; cdr3_aa: CASSLGGMNKETQYF
v_call: TRBV21-1; j_call: TRBJ1-3; cdr3_aa: CARAGGSWDTIYF
v_call: TRBV6-5; j_call: TRBJ2-3; cdr3_aa: CASSYSGFGDTQYF
v_call: TRBV4-1; j_call: TRBJ1-1; cdr3_aa: CASSHLGTGEAFF
v_call: TRBV7-9; j_call: TRBJ1-5; cdr3_aa: CASSPGAGSQPQHF
v_call: TRBV5-1; j_call: TRBJ2-3; cdr3_aa: CASSLVQGDTQYF
v_call: TRBV6-1; j_call: TRBJ2-3; cdr3_aa: CASSESLAGGPDTQYF
v_call: TRBV27; j_call: TRBJ2-7; cdr3_aa: CASSLLSNQYEQYF
v_call: TRBV27; j_call: TRBJ2-1; cdr3_aa: CASSMGTVYNEQFF
v_call: TRBV30; j_call: TRBJ1-3; cdr3_aa: CAWSVLGPSGNTIYF
v_call: TRBV11-2; j_call: TRBJ2-7; cdr3_aa: CASSMGQGLHEQYF
v_call: TRBV6-5; j_call: TRBJ1-5; cdr3_aa: CASSYEQSQPQHF
v_call: TRBV13; j_call: TRBJ1-1; cdr3_aa: CASSLGDGNTEAFF
v_call: TRBV11-2; j_call: TRBJ2-6; cdr3_aa: CASSLWSGHTYSGANVLTF
v_call: TRBV19; j_call: TRBJ2-1; cdr3_aa: CASSPPGAYNEQFF
v_call: TRBV4-1; j_call: TRBJ2-7; cdr3_aa: CASSQAGGLAGGRGYEQYF
v_call: TRBV9; j_call: TRBJ2-7; cdr3_aa: CASSVESSGSYEQYF
v_call: TRBV5-5; j_call: TRBJ2-7; cdr3_aa: CASSDSGGLEQYF
v_call: TRBV4-1; j_call: TRBJ2-5; cdr3_aa: CASSQDIGQETQYF
v_call: TRBV7-9; j_call: TRBJ2-1; cdr3_aa: CASSLAVDLYNEQFF
v_call: TRBV19; j_call: TRBJ1-2; cdr3_aa: CASSSWDADGYTF
v_call: TRBV19; j_call: TRBJ2-7; cdr3_aa: CASSAAGFYEQYF
v_call: TRBV5-1; j_call: TRBJ2-1; cdr3_aa: CASSWGQGRNEQFF
v_call: TRBV27; j_call: TRBJ1-2; cdr3_aa: CASSPLEGRPSYGYTF
v_call: TRBV2; j_call: TRBJ2-5; cdr3_aa: CASSARAGETQYF
v_call: TRBV6-1; j_call: TRBJ2-3; cdr3_aa: CASSSLAGGTDTQYF
v_call: TRBV5-1; j_call: TRBJ1-1; cdr3_aa: CASSWVGEMNTEAFF
v_call: TRBV21-1; j_call: TRBJ2-1; cdr3_aa: CASNPPGTQFF
v_call: TRBV11-3; j_call: TRBJ2-7; cdr3_aa: CASSTSGGPFYEQYF
v_call: TRBV7-9; j_call: TRBJ2-7; cdr3_aa: CASSPGGPLLGEQYF